This T cell receptor (beta chain) was sequenced during a study of breast tumors, draining lymph nodes, adjacent tissues. From the multiplex PCR reads, TCRdb called clonotypes with MiXCR, one entry per CDR3 protein. The sample lists over 10,000 distinct CDR3 sequences, less than 85% occurring once. Germline CDR1 reads SGHRS; CDR2 reads YFSETQ. With 3 bases clipped from V and 0 bases from J, the junction kept 13 bases outside the gene matches. This CDR3 spans 19 amino acids. This receptor was obtained from a female donor with breast cancer. Some clones in this sample may be carry-over from other donors' samples. The V gene is TRBV5-1, the J gene TRBJ2-3; TRBD2 agrees at 10 bases. Source material: tumor-adjacent breast tissue. CDR3 sequence reads: CASSSGLARTTSSTDTQYF. The DNA for the CDR3 is TGCGCCAGCAGCTCGGGACTAGCGAGAACCACTTCTAGCACAGATACGCAGTATTTT. Variable domain in full (rest from reference TRBV5-1 and TRBJ2-3): KAGVTQTPRYLIKTRGQQVTLSCSPISGHRSVSWYQQTPGQGLQFLFEYFSETQRNKGNFPGRFSGRQFSNSRSEMNVSTLELGDSALYLCASSSGLARTTSSTDTQYFGPGTRLTVL.